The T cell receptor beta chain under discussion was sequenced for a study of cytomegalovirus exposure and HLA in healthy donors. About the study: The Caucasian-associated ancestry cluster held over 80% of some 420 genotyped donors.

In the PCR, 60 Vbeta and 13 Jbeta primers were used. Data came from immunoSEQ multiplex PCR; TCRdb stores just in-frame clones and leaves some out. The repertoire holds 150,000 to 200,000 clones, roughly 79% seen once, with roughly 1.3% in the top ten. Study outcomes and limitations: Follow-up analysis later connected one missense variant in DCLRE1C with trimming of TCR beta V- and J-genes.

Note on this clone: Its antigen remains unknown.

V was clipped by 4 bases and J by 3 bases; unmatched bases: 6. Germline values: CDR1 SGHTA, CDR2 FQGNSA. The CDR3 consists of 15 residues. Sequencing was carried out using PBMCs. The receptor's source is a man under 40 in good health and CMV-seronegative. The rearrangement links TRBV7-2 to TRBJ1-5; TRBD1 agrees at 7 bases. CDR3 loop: CASSSGTAINQPQHF. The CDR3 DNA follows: TGTGCCAGCAGCTCCGGGACAGCTATCAATCAGCCCCAGCATTTT.